Each of the 17 T cell receptor beta chains below was sequenced from the same sample in a study of blood T cell repertoires in COVID-19. This table comes from immunoSEQ multiplex PCR, and its TCRdb copy is limited to in-frame clones, with some not included. Here the sample spans approximately 240,000 clones, 83% being singletons. Sequences were obtained from peripheral blood. These receptors were obtained from a human donor in a cohort sampled during active COVID-19.

This chain connects TRBV7-9 to TRBJ2-2; D is perhaps TRBD2 (6 bases). The CDR3 is 13 amino acids. Germline CDR1 reads SEHNR; CDR2 reads FQNEAQ (reference sequence). V lost 5 bases to trimming and J lost 8 bases, with 12 bases between them. The CDR3 nucleotides are TGTGCCAGCAGCCCGGGAGCGTGGGGGGAGCTGTTTTTT. Protein sequence: CASSPGAWGELFF.

The V call is TRBV14, the J call TRBJ2-3; no firm D call. Deletions cut 0 bases from V and 1 base from J, with 14 bases between. Germline V gives CDR1 SGHDN, CDR2 FVKESK. The CDR3 covers 17 residues. DNA for the CDR3: TGTGCCAGCAGCCAAGAATTGAACAACCTGGGCACAGATACGCAGTATTTT. This gives the protein CASSQELNNLGTDTQYF.

This chain connects TRBV19 to TRBJ2-4, with D perhaps TRBD1 (6 bases). V lost 8 bases to trimming and J lost 9 bases, with 17 bases between them. CDR1 is LNHDA and CDR2 is SQIVND in the germline V gene (reference sequence). The CDR3 totals 13 residues. Here the CDR3 reads CASSEQGLSIQYF. CDR3 in DNA: TGTGCCAGTTCGGAACAGGGTCTGAGCATTCAGTACTTC. Full variable domain (missing parts from reference TRBV19 and TRBJ2-4): DGGITQSPKYLFRKEGQNVTLSCEQNLNHDAMYWYRQDPGQGLRLIYYSQIVNDFQKGDIAEGYSVSREKKESFPLTVTSAQKNPTAFYLCASSEQGLSIQYFGAGTRLSVL.

The chain carries TRBV27 and TRBJ2-6; D not certain. The CDR3 length is 14 residues. Germline assignment: CDR1 MNHEY and CDR2 SMNVEV (reference sequence). V gave up 2 bases and J gave up 3 bases, with 5 bases separating them. The CDR3 DNA reads as TGTGCCAGCAGTTTAGTCGGTGGGGCCAACGTCCTGACTTTC. Amino acids: CASSLVGGANVLTF. Together with reference TRBV27 and TRBJ2-6, the CDR3 gives the full variable domain: EAQVTQNPRYLITVTGKKLTVTCSQNMNHEYMSWYRQDPGLGLRQIYYSMNVEVTDKGDVPEGYKVSRKEKRNFPLILESPSPNQTSLYFCASSLVGGANVLTFGAGSRLTVL.

This chain connects TRBV14 to TRBJ1-6; 7 nucleotides line up with TRBD1. Germline CDR1 reads SGHDN; CDR2 reads FVKESK. After removal of 3 bases from V and 5 bases from J, the junction contained 4 bases not matched to a gene. The CDR3 length is 15 residues. CDR3 amino acids: CASSHQTGNNSPLHF. The CDR3, as DNA: TGTGCCAGCAGCCACCAGACAGGGAATAATTCACCCCTCCACTTT.

This clone showed up just once. V is TRBV20-1 and J is TRBJ1-1, with D perhaps TRBD1 (6 bases). V lost 3 bases, J lost 8 bases, and 10 bases lay in between. The CDR3 totals 11 residues. Germline CDR1 reads DFQATT; CDR2 reads SNEGSKA (reference sequence). The CDR3 sequence is CSARGGGEAFF. In DNA form, the CDR3 reads TGCAGTGCTAGGGGAGGGGGAGAAGCTTTCTTT.

V usage is TRBV11-2 and J usage is TRBJ2-1, with D perhaps matching TRBD2 (6 bases). The CDR3 extends over 15 amino acids. In germline, CDR1 is SGHAT, CDR2 FQNNGV. V was cut by 2 bases and J by 1 base, with 9 bases left in between. The CDR3 coding sequence is TGTGCCAGCAGCTTACTAGCGCAATCCTACAATGAGCAGTTCTTC. As protein: CASSLLAQSYNEQFF.

The chain has TRBV29-1 and TRBJ2-3; weak D call: TRBD2 (5 bases). Germline V gene sequence: CDR1 SQVTM, CDR2 ANQGSEA. This CDR3 contains 12 residues. Trimming removed 8 bases at V and 4 bases at J, with 13 bases between. Written as DNA, the CDR3 is TGCAGCTTGAGGAGCGGAGCAGATACGCAGTATTTT. Amino acids: CSLRSGADTQYF.

The genes are TRBV10-3 and TRBJ2-3; 8 bases align to TRBD2. The CDR3 is made up of 15 amino acids. The trim removed 4 bases at V and 3 bases at J, leaving 6 bases unmatched. CDR1 is ENHRY, CDR2 SYGVKD, per germline. In DNA, the CDR3 is TGTGCCATCAGTGCGGGGGGGAGGCAAACAGATACGCAGTATTTT. Its translation: CAISAGGRQTDTQYF.

The count of this clone is one. The chain uses TRBV29-1 and TRBJ2-3, with a weak D call TRBD1 (6 bases). The V gene's germline CDR1 is SQVTM and CDR2 ANQGSEA. Trimming pared 8 bases from V and 2 bases from J, leaving 11 bases between. The CDR3 is 12 amino acids. CDR3 amino acids: CSFRDTTDTQYF. The CDR3 nucleotides are TGCAGCTTCCGGGACACCACAGATACGCAGTATTTT.

This clone is a singleton in its sample. The rearrangement uses TRBV11-1 and TRBJ2-5, with a possible D match to TRBD2 (6 bases). The CDR3 extends over 14 amino acids. Trimming pared 1 base from V and 7 bases from J, leaving 13 bases between. CDR1 and CDR2 (germline): SGHAT, FQDESV (reference sequence). The CDR3: CASSLGRAFGTQYF. As DNA, the CDR3 is TGTGCCAGCAGCTTAGGGAGGGCCTTTGGGACCCAGTACTTC.

The chain combines TRBV4-1 with TRBJ1-2; the D gene is possibly TRBD1 (5 bases). V was clipped by 0 bases and J by 2 bases, with 16 bases between them. Germline-derived CDR1 and CDR2 are MGHRA and YSYEKL. This CDR3 region has 17 residues. In DNA form, the CDR3 reads TGCGCCAGCAGCCAAGAATCGGGCAGGGCCCTAAACTATGGCTACACCTTC. It specifies CASSQESGRALNYGYTF.

The chain combines TRBV27 with TRBJ1-1; a possible D gene is TRBD1 (5 bases). CDR3 length: 13 residues. Germline lookup yields CDR1 MNHEY and CDR2 SMNVEV (reference sequence). Between the trimmed V and J ends, which lost 6 bases and 1 base, there was a span of 9 bases. The CDR3 region has the DNA TGTGCCAGCAGCCGACAGCCGAACACTGAAGCTTTCTTT. It specifies CASSRQPNTEAFF.

The V gene is TRBV7-8, the J gene TRBJ2-7; tentatively, D is TRBD1 (5 bases). Per the germline V gene, CDR1 is SGHVS and CDR2 is FQNEAQ. V was pared by 3 bases and J by 1 base, with 10 bases between. The CDR3 totals 14 residues. In DNA form, the CDR3 reads TGTGCCAGCAGCTTGGGCAGGGCATCCTACGAGCAGTACTTC. This translates into CASSLGRASYEQYF.

The V call is TRBV6-1, the J call TRBJ1-5; D may be TRBD1 (6 bases). Germline assignment: CDR1 MNHNS and CDR2 SASEGT. V dropped 1 base and J dropped 5 bases, with 9 bases sitting between them. This CDR3 has 14 amino acids. The DNA for the CDR3 is TGTGCCAGCAGTGAAGGGACAGAAGATCAGCCCCAGCATTTT. Its translation: CASSEGTEDQPQHF.

V and J are TRBV5-4 and TRBJ2-7; unclear D gene. The V and J ends lost 0 bases and 5 bases respectively, with 6 bases between them. Germline V gives CDR1 SGHNT, CDR2 YYREEE (reference sequence). The CDR3 has 12 amino acids. The CDR3 spells CASSLGFNEQYF. The CDR3 coding sequence is TGTGCCAGCAGCTTGGGTTTCAACGAGCAGTACTTC.

This chain uses TRBV5-1 with TRBJ2-7, with TRBD1 identical over 7 bases. V trimming: 5 bases; J trimming: 2 bases; junction bases outside the gene matches: 10. The CDR3 loop spans 15 amino acids. Germline V CDR1 and CDR2: SGHRS, YFSETQ. The chain's CDR3 is CASRHRQGPTYEQYF. The CDR3 DNA reads as TGCGCCAGCAGACATCGACAGGGCCCAACCTACGAGCAGTACTTC.